This T cell receptor beta chain is drawn from a study of blood T cell repertoires in COVID-19. Across the whole study: PBMCs, B-cell-depleted T cells, or T cells provided the cDNA or gDNA that made up the material.

Germline V CDR1 and CDR2: LGHDT, YNNKEL (reference sequence). This CDR3 spans 13 amino acids. V was cut by 1 base and J by 2 bases, with 6 bases left in between. The repertoire was sequenced with immunoSEQ multiplex PCR; TCRdb's copy has only in-frame clones and lacks some. The table includes about 400,000 clones, approximately 91% detected once. The cohort comprised adults aged roughly 18 to 100 years residing in approximately 25 US areas. This clonotype was sampled from a woman in her 40s with acute COVID-19. Sequencing was performed on PBMCs or T cells enriched from blood (not recorded which). The chain carries TRBV3-1 (or the pseudogene TRBV3-2) and TRBJ2-7; D is unclear. In nucleotides, the CDR3 is TGTGCCAGCAGCCAAGGCGTACCCTACGAGCAGTACTTC. As protein: CASSQGVPYEQYF.